The sequence of this T cell receptor (beta chain) was determined in a study of blood T cells in healthy people across ages. As regards this clonotype: Its specificity is unknown.

Trimming shortened V by 5 bases and J by 4 bases, and 14 bases separated the two germline ends. The CDR3 is 14 residues long. Germline CDR1 PRHDT, CDR2 FYEKMQ (reference sequence). There were healthy Caucasian individuals from Russia, aged about 6 to 100, serving as donors. Points from the study as a whole: As age increased, TCR beta diversity per million T cells fell in a roughly linear fashion.

A sample-barcoded 5' primer and a J-beta primer mix were used in a second PCR of about 7 to 12 cycles. Each CDR3 protein gets one entry after TCRdb re-called the 5' RACE reads with MiXCR. Here the sample spans roughly 1.9 million distinct CDR3 sequences, roughly two fifths being singletons. This TCR derives from a human donor in good health. The sequencing sample was made of blood. The rearrangement uses TRBV13 and TRBJ1-1; D gene unclear. The CDR3 nucleotides are TGTGCCAGCAGCCGACGTACCGGTGGCACTGAAGCTTTCTTT. Translated: CASSRRTGGTEAFF.